These 10 T cell receptor beta chains were sequenced from one sample in a study of blood T cell repertoires in COVID-19 (dated by TCRdb to the early 2020s). The library was made by the immunoSEQ multiplex PCR assay. TCRdb obtained this table from immuneACCESS and retained in-frame rearrangements with V and J assigned. These tables miss some clones; where compared with another copy, unresolved V genes account for less than half of the shortfall, and the remainder is unexplained. The sample table holds 300,000 to 450,000 clones, of which approximately 77% were seen once. In total, the top ten clones hold about 1.2% of the sample. The material sequenced was peripheral blood. The receptors shown here come from a human donor with acute or convalescent COVID-19. The donor label of this sample is uncertain.

The chain joins TRBV3-1 (or the pseudogene TRBV3-2) to TRBJ2-1, with 11 bases that match TRBD2. The length of the CDR3 is 16 residues. CDR1 and CDR2 (germline): LGHDT, YNNKEL (reference sequence). V dropped 0 bases and J dropped 10; count of bases not matched to a gene: 8. The CDR3 coding sequence is TGTGCCAGCAGCCAAGATGCCCTAGCGGGAGGTTGGGAGCAGTTCTTC. It yields the protein CASSQDALAGGWEQFF.

The chain uses TRBV30 and TRBJ1-1; D gene unclear. CDR3 size: 12 residues. Trimming shortened V by 2 bases and J by 11 bases, and 15 bases separated the two germline ends. Germline values: CDR1 GTSNPN, CDR2 SVGIG (reference sequence). The CDR3 nucleotides read TGTGCCTGGAGTTTATCTTCCGGGTGGGCTTTCTTT. Protein: CAWSLSSGWAFF. Filled out from reference TRBV30 and TRBJ1-1, the complete variable domain reads SQTIHQWPATLVQPVGSPLSLECTVEGTSNPNLYWYRQAAGRGLQLLFYSVGIGQISSEVPQNLSASRPQDRQFILSSKKLLLSDSGFYLCAWSLSSGWAFFGQGTRLTVV.

This chain links TRBV2 with TRBJ2-3; possibly TRBD2 for D (6 bases). This CDR3 is built from 13 residues. From germline, CDR1 is SNHLY and CDR2 FYNNEI. Trimming took 3 bases from V and 2 from J, leaving 6 bases between them. This CDR3 is CASSEDYTDTQYF. The CDR3 DNA reads as TGTGCCAGCAGTGAGGACTACACAGATACGCAGTATTTT.

The chain has TRBV27 and TRBJ2-1, with TRBD2 identical over 7 bases. The CDR3 runs to 15 residues. V was pared by 3 bases and J by 5 bases, with 7 bases of the junction left unmatched. Germline V CDR1 and CDR2: MNHEY, SMNVEV (reference sequence). CDR3 nucleotides: TGTGCCAGCAGTTTGCGCCTAGCGGAGAACAATGAGCAGTTCTTC. It is translated as CASSLRLAENNEQFF.

The rearrangement uses TRBV4-1 and TRBJ1-5, with D perhaps matching TRBD1 (5 bases). This CDR3 spans 17 amino acids. Trimming pared 0 bases from V and 7 bases from J, leaving 19 bases between. Germline V lookup: CDR1 MGHRA, CDR2 YSYEKL. CDR3 bases: TGCGCCAGCAGCCAAGATAATCGGGGGGGACCGGGCCAGCCCCAGCATTTT. Its protein product is CASSQDNRGGPGQPQHF.

The rearrangement links TRBV30 to TRBJ2-5, with D uncertain. CDR1 is GTSNPN, CDR2 SVGIG, per germline (reference sequence). There are 13 residues in the CDR3. V lost 2 bases to trimming and J lost 5 bases, with 12 bases between them. The CDR3 is CAWSWAGFETQYF. In nucleotides, the CDR3 is TGTGCCTGGAGTTGGGCAGGCTTCGAGACCCAGTACTTC.

The rearrangement joins TRBV5-6 to TRBJ1-2; 7 positions match TRBD1. The V gene's germline CDR1 is SGHDT and CDR2 YYEEEE. CDR3 size: 15 residues. V trimming: 0 bases; J trimming: 2 bases; junction bases outside the gene matches: 4. The CDR3, as DNA: TGTGCCAGCAGCTTGGTAGGGGGCCACAACTATGGCTACACCTTC. As protein: CASSLVGGHNYGYTF.

This clone was counted only a few times. The chain employs TRBV4-1 and TRBJ1-2; 7 positions match TRBD1. Germline V gene data show CDR1 as MGHRA and CDR2 as YSYEKL. This CDR3 has 15 residues. With 1 base clipped from V and 11 bases from J, the junction kept 13 bases outside the gene matches. The CDR3 DNA follows: TGCGCCAGCAGCCAAGCCGGGACAGAGCCTTTGGGATACACCTTC. It is translated as CASSQAGTEPLGYTF.

CDR3 sequence reads: CASSSTSGRANEQFF. The CDR3 nucleotides are TGCGCCAGCAGCTCAACTAGCGGGAGGGCCAATGAGCAGTTCTTC. The chain combines TRBV5-1 with TRBJ2-1; 13 nucleotides agree with TRBD2. Losses at the gene ends were 3 bases for V and 6 bases for J; bases not matched to a gene: 3. The CDR3 contains 15 residues. Germline lookup yields CDR1 SGHRS and CDR2 YFSETQ.

The J gene is TRBJ1-1, the V gene TRBV6-6; D uncertain. From germline, CDR1 is MNHNY and CDR2 SVGAGI (reference sequence). The CDR3 sequence is 13 residues long. Trimming cost V 2 bases and J 4 bases, with 8 bases left between them. This CDR3 reads CASSYGQTTEAFF. The CDR3 bases are TGTGCCAGCAGTTACGGGCAAACCACTGAAGCTTTCTTT.